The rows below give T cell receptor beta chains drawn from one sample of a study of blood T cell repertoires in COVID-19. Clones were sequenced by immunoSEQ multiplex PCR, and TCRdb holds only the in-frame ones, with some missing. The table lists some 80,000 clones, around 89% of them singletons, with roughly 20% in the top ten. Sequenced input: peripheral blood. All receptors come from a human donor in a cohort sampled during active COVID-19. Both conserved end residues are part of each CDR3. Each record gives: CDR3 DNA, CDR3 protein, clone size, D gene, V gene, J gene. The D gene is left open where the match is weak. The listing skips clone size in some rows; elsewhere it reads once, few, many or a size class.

TGCGCCAGCAGCCAAGGGCAGTGGGGGCCTTCCTATGGCTACACCTTC,CASSQGQWGPSYGYTF,NA,NA,TRBV4-3,TRBJ1-2
TGTGCCAGCAGCTTGGGACTAGCGGGGGGAGGGACCCAGTACTTC,CASSLGLAGGGTQYF,NA,TRBD2,TRBV7-9,TRBJ2-5
TGTGCCAGCAGCTTTGACAGGGTCTATGGCTACACCTTC,CASSFDRVYGYTF,NA,TRBD1,TRBV7-2,TRBJ1-2
TGTGCCAGCAGTTCCCCAGGGACTAGCTTCGAGCAGTACTTC,CASSSPGTSFEQYF,NA,TRBD2,TRBV28,TRBJ2-7
TGTGCCAGCTCACTTCGTTACCCCTTTCAGGGCGATGAGCAGTTCTTC,CASSLRYPFQGDEQFF,NA,NA,TRBV18,TRBJ2-1
TGTGCCAGCAGGGATCAGGGGGTACGGGAGCAGTACTTC,CASRDQGVREQYF,NA,TRBD1,TRBV28,TRBJ2-7
TGTGCCAGCAGCCCCGGGACAGGAACCTACGAGCAGTACTTC,CASSPGTGTYEQYF,NA,TRBD1,TRBV5-4,TRBJ2-7
TGCGCCAGCAGCAATCTGGGACAACGTGGGGAGACCCAGTACTTC,CASSNLGQRGETQYF,NA,NA,TRBV4-3,TRBJ2-5
TGTGCCAGCAGCTTACCCAGGGTACGGAACACTGAAGCTTTCTTT,CASSLPRVRNTEAFF,NA,NA,TRBV21-1,TRBJ1-1
TGTGCCACCAGGGGGGAGCCGGGACAGGGGGCTGGTTGGGGTGAGCAGTTCTTC,CATRGEPGQGAGWGEQFF,NA,TRBD1,TRBV15,TRBJ2-1
TGTGCCAGCAGCGCGCAGGGGACCAGTGGCTACACCTTC,CASSAQGTSGYTF,NA,NA,TRBV11-3,TRBJ1-2
TGCGCCAGCAGCTCAGTTCCACCGAACACCGGGGAGCTGTTTTTT,CASSSVPPNTGELFF,NA,NA,TRBV5-1,TRBJ2-2
TGTGCCAGCAGCTTCCGGCCTTACCGACAGGGGGCCACTGAAGCTTTCTTT,CASSFRPYRQGATEAFF,NA,TRBD1,TRBV7-2,TRBJ1-1
TGTGCCAGCAGCTACCGGGGGGGCCCCAATGAGCAGTTCTTC,CASSYRGGPNEQFF,once,TRBD2,TRBV11-2,TRBJ2-1
TGTGCCAGCAGCCTGACAGGGGGGGATACGCAGTATTTT,CASSLTGGDTQYF,NA,TRBD1,TRBV27,TRBJ2-3
TGCGCCAGCAGCCAAAAGGACAGGGGCGACCTGAACACTGAAGCTTTCTTT,CASSQKDRGDLNTEAFF,NA,TRBD1,TRBV4-1,TRBJ1-1
TGTGCCAGCAGCTGGGGGACAGGGAGAGGGGAGACCCAGTACTTC,CASSWGTGRGETQYF,NA,TRBD1,TRBV5-6,TRBJ2-5
TGTGCCAGCAGCGGACAGGGGTATGGCTACACCTTC,CASSGQGYGYTF,NA,TRBD1,TRBV2,TRBJ1-2
TGTGCCAGCAGGCGGGAGATCGTGGGATATGGCTACACCTTC,CASRREIVGYGYTF,NA,NA,TRBV27,TRBJ1-2
TGCGCCAGCAAAGACGGACAGGGAGCCTACGAGCAGTACTTC,CASKDGQGAYEQYF,NA,TRBD1,TRBV5-1,TRBJ2-7
TGTGCCAGCACGACAGGGGTTAGTGGCTACACCTTC,CASTTGVSGYTF,many,TRBD1,TRBV5-4,TRBJ1-2
TGCGCCAGCAGCTTGGCACTAGCGGGGGCACCCACAGATACGCAGTATTTT,CASSLALAGAPTDTQYF,NA,TRBD2,TRBV5-1,TRBJ2-3
TGTGCCAGCTCACCCGGCGGTCAGGGGATTAATTCACCCCTCCACTTT,CASSPGGQGINSPLHF,NA,NA,TRBV18,TRBJ1-6
TGTGCCAGTACCGCCGGGACAGGCTGGAGTAGCGAGCAGTACTTC,CASTAGTGWSSEQYF,NA,TRBD1,TRBV19,TRBJ2-7
TGTGCCTGGAGTTTGAAGGTGGGAGTTGAGGGCAATCAGCCCCAGCATTTT,CAWSLKVGVEGNQPQHF,NA,NA,TRBV30,TRBJ1-5
TGTGCCAGCAGCCCGCTAGCGGGAGTGGGCGAGCAGTACTTC,CASSPLAGVGEQYF,NA,TRBD2,TRBV13,TRBJ2-7
TGTGCCAGCAGCGGGAGGGTACGATCACCCCTCCACTTT,CASSGRVRSPLHF,NA,NA,TRBV7-2,TRBJ1-6
TGTGCCAGCAGCCAAGGATCCGTAGTGGGGCGCACTGAAGCTTTCTTT,CASSQGSVVGRTEAFF,NA,NA,TRBV3-1/TRBV3-2,TRBJ1-1
TGTGCCTGGGACCGGGACAGAGTGACCGGGGAGCTGTTTTTT,CAWDRDRVTGELFF,NA,TRBD1,TRBV30,TRBJ2-2
TGTGCCAGCACCGCCGGGCCCAGGGCGGACCAAGAGACCCAGTACTTC,CASTAGPRADQETQYF,NA,NA,TRBV9,TRBJ2-5
TGTGCCAGTAGTCTGGGCCCCGGGCAGGGGTACACTGAAGCTTTCTTT,CASSLGPGQGYTEAFF,NA,NA,TRBV19,TRBJ1-1
TGTGCCAGCAGCGACGCGGGAGGGCCACGCACCGGGGAGCTGTTTTTT,CASSDAGGPRTGELFF,NA,TRBD2,TRBV2,TRBJ2-2
TGTGCCGTTAAGACAGGGGTTGAAGATACGCAGTATTTT,CAVKTGVEDTQYF,NA,TRBD1,TRBV10-3,TRBJ2-3
TGTGCCTGGAGTGTTGCCGCCGAGAAAGCAGATACGCAGTATTTT,CAWSVAAEKADTQYF,NA,NA,TRBV30,TRBJ2-3
TGTGCCAGCAGCTTAGTGGAACAGGGGGCTCAGCCCCAGCATTTT,CASSLVEQGAQPQHF,NA,TRBD1,TRBV7-8,TRBJ1-5
TGTGCCAGTACTAAGGGGGCAGTTGGAAACACCATATATTTT,CASTKGAVGNTIYF,NA,TRBD1,TRBV19,TRBJ1-3
TGCGCCAGCAGCCAAGACCATAGCGCGGGGACTAGCGGGATCCCGAACACAGATACGCAGTATTTT,CASSQDHSAGTSGIPNTDTQYF,once,TRBD2,TRBV4-3,TRBJ2-3
TGTGCCTGTTCTACGCGGACAGGCCTTATGCATGGCTACACCTTC,CACSTRTGLMHGYTF,NA,TRBD1,TRBV30,TRBJ1-2
TGTGCCAGCAGCCTCGGACAGGGAAATTCACCCCTCCACTTT,CASSLGQGNSPLHF,once,TRBD1,TRBV2,TRBJ1-6
TGTGCCAGCAGCTTAGCGGGGACAGGGGTTGGCTACACCTTC,CASSLAGTGVGYTF,NA,TRBD1,TRBV7-8,TRBJ1-2
TGTGCCAGCAGCCAAGATCTGACAGGGGGCCCTTTACGTGGCTACACCTTC,CASSQDLTGGPLRGYTF,few,TRBD1,TRBV3-1/TRBV3-2,TRBJ1-2